Listed here are 21 T cell receptor beta chains from one sample, sequenced in a study of T cell responses to AZD1222 COVID-19 vaccine. Profiled with immunoSEQ multiplex PCR; TCRdb holds only in-frame clones, not every one. The table lists some 130,000 clones, roughly 90% of them singletons. This material consisted of peripheral blood, taken on day 0 of AZD1222 vaccination. These receptors all come from an adult in good health.

The chain is built from TRBV30 and TRBJ1-2; D unresolved. Germline values: CDR1 GTSNPN, CDR2 SVGIG (reference sequence). Trimming left V 2 bases short and J 8 bases short, with 12 bases between. The CDR3 contains 12 residues. CDR3 region: CAWSPTGRGYTF. Written as DNA, the CDR3 is TGTGCCTGGAGTCCCACGGGTAGGGGCTACACCTTC.

This chain joins TRBV7-9 and TRBJ1-4; 7 bases align to TRBD1. Trimming removed 0 bases from V and 4 bases from J; junction bases left unmatched: 11. CDR3 size: 18 residues. Germline V gene sequence: CDR1 SEHNR, CDR2 FQNEAQ (reference sequence). The CDR3 reads CASSLARDSRMGNEKLFF. CDR3 nucleotides: TGTGCCAGCAGCTTAGCCCGGGACAGCAGAATGGGTAATGAAAAACTGTTTTTT.

The chain couples TRBV9 to TRBJ2-5, with D tentatively TRBD2 (6 bases). This CDR3 is 13 amino acids long. The V and J ends lost 4 bases and 5 bases respectively, with 12 bases between them. Germline V gene lookup returns CDR1 SGDLS and CDR2 YYNGEE. CDR3 loop: CASSPQAGETQYF. CDR3 bases: TGTGCCAGCAGCCCCCAGGCGGGGGAGACCCAGTACTTC.

This clone was seen just once. This chain links TRBV30 with TRBJ1-1; D is ambiguous. Trimming removed 2 bases from V and 0 bases from J, with 7 bases in between. This CDR3 spans 13 amino acids. The germline V gene encodes CDR1 GTSNPN and CDR2 SVGIG (reference sequence). DNA of the CDR3: TGTGCCTGGAGTCTAGGGCTGAACACTGAAGCTTTCTTT. It translates to CAWSLGLNTEAFF.

The chain carries TRBV7-6 and TRBJ2-1; the D is unclear. Trimming took off 0 bases at V and 4 bases at J, with 10 bases between the two ends. Germline V lookup: CDR1 SGHVS, CDR2 FNYEAQ. The CDR3 sequence is 15 residues long. The CDR3 coding sequence is TGTGCCAGCAGCTTAGCTAGTATGGTTTACAATGAGCAGTTCTTC. Amino acid sequence: CASSLASMVYNEQFF.

The chain uses TRBV11-2 and TRBJ2-5; D remains unclear. The V and J ends lost 7 bases and 7 bases respectively, with 13 bases between them. The germline V gene has CDR1 SGHAT and CDR2 FQNNGV. The CDR3 is made up of 12 amino acids. CDR3 sequence reads: CASILSVGTQYF. The DNA of the CDR3 is TGTGCCAGCATCCTCTCTGTGGGGACCCAGTACTTC.

The CDR3 spells CASSWFEGRGEKLFF. The DNA for the CDR3 is TGTGCCAGCAGTTGGTTTGAGGGGAGAGGTGAAAAACTGTTTTTT. This sequence joins TRBV28 and TRBJ1-4; tentatively, D is TRBD1 (5 bases). Between the trimmed V and J ends, which lost 4 bases and 7 bases, there was a span of 16 bases. In germline, CDR1 is MDHEN, CDR2 SYDVKM. This CDR3 region has 15 residues.

The chain carries TRBV4-2 and TRBJ2-7, with 9 bases aligning to TRBD2. V shed 0 bases, J shed 0 bases, and the junction held 3 bases outside the gene matches. Germline V CDR1 and CDR2: LGHNA, YNFKEQ. The CDR3 length is 16 residues. The CDR3 loop is CASSQELAGNSYEQYF. In nucleotides, the CDR3 is TGTGCCAGCAGCCAAGAACTAGCGGGCAACTCCTACGAGCAGTACTTC.

The V gene is TRBV2, the J gene TRBJ2-1; TRBD2 aligns across 9 bases. The CDR3 is 15 amino acids. The V gene end was trimmed by 1 base and the J gene end by 2 bases; junction bases not matched to a gene: 0. In germline, CDR1 is SNHLY, CDR2 FYNNEI. CDR3 in DNA: TGTGCCAGCAGTGAAGGCGGGAGGGCCTACAATGAGCAGTTCTTC. It yields the protein CASSEGGRAYNEQFF.

This sequence joins TRBV6-5 and TRBJ2-5, with TRBD1 as a possible D gene (5 bases). Germline lookup yields CDR1 MNHEY and CDR2 SVGAGI. V gave up 7 bases and J gave up 2 bases, with 14 bases separating them. The CDR3 spans 14 residues. This chain's CDR3 is CASTQLTEQETQYF. The CDR3 DNA sequence: TGTGCCAGCACCCAATTGACAGAGCAAGAGACCCAGTACTTC.

The rearrangement links TRBV6-6 to TRBJ1-1; no definite D call. The CDR3 consists of 14 residues. Between the trimmed V and J ends, which lost 2 bases and 0 bases, there was a span of 7 bases. CDR1 is MNHNY, CDR2 SVGAGI, per germline (reference sequence). In DNA, the CDR3 is TGTGCCAGCAGTTACCAGCGGATGAACACTGAAGCTTTCTTT. Protein: CASSYQRMNTEAFF.

Worth noting for this clone: The junction shows a germline mismatch at one end, possibly a read error. This chain connects TRBV28 to TRBJ2-7; 15 bases are shared with TRBD2. The CDR3 totals 15 residues. Germline V gene data show CDR1 as MDHEN and CDR2 as SYDVKM. CDR3 region: CASSLSPGLAGGLHF. The CDR3 DNA follows: TGTGCCAGCAGTTTATCCCCCGGACTAGCGGGAGGGCTTCACTTC.

The chain recombines TRBV30 with TRBJ2-5; no clear D gene. Deletions cut 1 base from V and 2 bases from J, with 5 bases between. Germline CDR1 is GTSNPN and CDR2 is SVGIG (reference sequence). The CDR3 contains 12 residues. CDR3 coding DNA: TGTGCCTGGAGTGGACCTCAAGAGACCCAGTACTTC. Its protein product is CAWSGPQETQYF. Variable domain in full (rest from reference TRBV30 and TRBJ2-5): SQTIHQWPATLVQPVGSPLSLECTVEGTSNPNLYWYRQAAGRGLQLLFYSVGIGQISSEVPQNLSASRPQDRQFILSSKKLLLSDSGFYLCAWSGPQETQYFGPGTRLLVL.

This clone has just one count. V usage is TRBV13 and J usage is TRBJ2-1, with a weak D call TRBD2 (5 bases). V gave up 4 bases and J gave up 4 bases, with 11 bases separating them. This CDR3 contains 14 residues. Germline CDR1 reads PRHDT; CDR2 reads FYEKMQ (reference sequence). The CDR3 loop reads CASSSRTGYNEQFF. The CDR3 DNA sequence: TGTGCCAGCAGCTCACGGACTGGGTACAATGAGCAGTTCTTC.

There are a few counts of this clone. The chain joins TRBV4-3 to TRBJ2-6; D unclear. V was trimmed by 0 bases and J by 0 bases, leaving 9 bases between them. The CDR3 runs to 17 residues. Germline V gene lookup returns CDR1 LGHNA and CDR2 YSLEER. In DNA form, the CDR3 reads TGCGCCAGCAGCCAAGAGACGGCGAGCTCTGGGGCCAACGTCCTGACTTTC. This codes for CASSQETASSGANVLTF.

The CDR3 spells CASTRLAGTDTQYF. The CDR3 DNA is TGTGCCAGCACCCGACTAGCGGGCACAGATACGCAGTATTTT. V and J are TRBV28 and TRBJ2-3; 9 bases line up with TRBD2. CDR1 is MDHEN, CDR2 SYDVKM, per germline. CDR3 length: 14 residues. V gave up 7 bases and J gave up 1 base; unmatched junction bases: 3. The whole variable domain, filled in from reference TRBV28 and TRBJ2-3, reads DVKVTQSSRYLVKRTGEKVFLECVQDMDHENMFWYRQDPGLGLRLIYFSYDVKMKEKGDIPEGYSVSREKKERFSLILESASTNQTSMYLCASTRLAGTDTQYFGPGTRLTVL.

The J gene is TRBJ1-2, the V gene TRBV2; TRBD1 agrees at 10 bases. CDR1 is SNHLY and CDR2 is FYNNEI in the germline V gene. This CDR3 contains 15 residues. With 5 bases clipped from V and 4 bases from J, the junction kept 7 bases outside the gene matches. The CDR3 is CASSIDRGRFYGYTF. The DNA for the CDR3 is TGTGCCAGCAGTATAGACAGGGGGCGATTCTATGGCTACACCTTC.

The rearrangement links TRBV9 to TRBJ1-1; D ambiguous. The CDR3 length is 14 residues. Between the trimmed V and J ends, which lost 0 bases and 4 bases, there was a span of 10 bases. Germline V gene sequence: CDR1 SGDLS, CDR2 YYNGEE. The CDR3 nucleotides are TGTGCCAGCAGCGTAGGGTGGAGGGCCACTGAAGCTTTCTTT. It codes for CASSVGWRATEAFF.

The chain carries TRBV19 and TRBJ1-1; 7 positions agree with TRBD1. The CDR3 sequence is 14 residues long. V lost 5 bases and J lost 4; bases outside the gene matches: 7. Germline V gene sequence: CDR1 LNHDA, CDR2 SQIVND (reference sequence). CDR3 sequence: CASSGTPGGTEAFF. CDR3 sequence (DNA): TGTGCCAGTAGTGGCACCCCAGGGGGCACTGAAGCTTTCTTT.

This clone has only a few counts. This chain joins TRBV11-3 and TRBJ1-1; 9 nucleotides agree with TRBD1. The germline CDR1 and CDR2 sequences are SGHNT and YENEEA. The CDR3 has 13 residues. V lost 5 bases, J lost 5 bases, and 3 bases stayed unmatched. CDR3 region: CASSLGQGTEAFF. CDR3 DNA: TGTGCCAGCAGCCTGGGACAGGGTACTGAAGCTTTCTTT.

The CDR3 DNA is TGTGCCAGCAGTCACCGACAGGGATTTAATGAAAAACTGTTTTTT. Translating gives CASSHRQGFNEKLFF. The gene calls are TRBV25-1 and TRBJ1-4; 7 nucleotides line up with TRBD1. Looked up from germline, CDR1 is MGHDK and CDR2 is SYGVNS. V lost 5 bases to trimming and J lost 4 bases; unmatched junction nucleotides: 7. This CDR3 is built from 15 residues.